The 12 T cell receptor beta chains below were found in one sample sequenced in a study of post-analysis software for immune sequencing data. Findings and limits, study-wide: Five or six TRBV segments, including TRBV5-6, TRBV5-1 and TRBV20-1, were more frequent in patients than controls.

The antigens for these receptors are not known. Unique-molecular-identifier-tagged TCR beta cDNA libraries were used. TCRdb independently ran MiXCR on the PCR reads; one entry per CDR3 protein. The sample lists approximately 660,000 distinct CDR3 sequences, 59% occurring once. Sample: blood. The receptors derive from a girl between 2 and 10 years old with multiple sclerosis.

The J gene is TRBJ2-3, the V gene TRBV7-2; 9 bases match TRBD2. Per germline, CDR1 SGHTA and CDR2 FQGNSA. Trimming took 5 bases from V and 0 from J; bases not matched to a gene: 9. The length of the CDR3 is 17 residues. CDR3 in amino acids: CASSVLPSGASTDTQYF. CDR3 bases: TGTGCCAGCAGCGTCCTCCCTAGCGGGGCTAGCACAGATACGCAGTATTTT.

This clonotype has just a few counts. This rearrangement joins TRBV7-2 to TRBJ2-3; D may be TRBD1 (6 bases). Looked up from germline, CDR1 is SGHTA and CDR2 is FQGNSA. CDR3 length: 14 amino acids. V dropped 5 bases and J dropped 5 bases, with 14 bases sitting between them. The CDR3 DNA is TGTGCCAGCAGCGTATACCGGGACATAGATACGCAGTATTTT. Encoded protein: CASSVYRDIDTQYF.

The chain couples TRBV29-1 to TRBJ2-1; the D gene could be TRBD1 or TRBD2 (5 bases each). The CDR3 runs to 17 residues. The V gene's germline CDR1 is SQVTM and CDR2 ANQGSEA. V lost 0 bases to trimming and J lost 4 bases, with 19 bases between them. CDR3 in amino acids: CSVEERSGGPIYNEQFF. CDR3 DNA: TGCAGCGTTGAAGAAAGGTCTGGGGGACCGATTTACAATGAGCAGTTCTTC.

This clonotype was seen a handful of times. This chain joins TRBV7-2 and TRBJ2-1; 12 nucleotides agree with TRBD2. In germline, CDR1 is SGHTA, CDR2 FQGNSA. The CDR3 runs 16 residues. The ends lost 3 bases at V and 9 bases at J; junction bases unmatched: 9. CDR3 amino acids: CASSLKGLAGGGEQFF. The CDR3 DNA reads as TGTGCCAGCAGCTTGAAGGGGCTAGCGGGGGGGGGTGAGCAGTTCTTC.

The V call is TRBV20-1, the J call TRBJ2-3; TRBD1 is a possible D gene (5 bases). Between the trimmed V and J ends, which lost 6 bases and 2 bases, there was a span of 15 bases. CDR3 length: 14 residues. Germline V gene sequence: CDR1 DFQATT, CDR2 SNEGSKA (reference sequence). As DNA, the CDR3 is TGCAGTGCCCAGGGTGCTGGGATCACAGATACGCAGTATTTT. Translating gives CSAQGAGITDTQYF.

V is TRBV7-3 and J is TRBJ2-1; 8 nucleotides match TRBD2. Trimming removed 5 bases from V and 6 bases from J; junction bases left unmatched: 6. The V gene's germline CDR1 is SGHTA and CDR2 FQGTGA. The CDR3 is 14 residues long. The CDR3 is CASSPREGCNEQFF. In DNA, the CDR3 is TGTGCCAGCAGCCCACGGGAGGGCTGCAATGAGCAGTTCTTC. Variable domain in full (rest from reference TRBV7-3 and TRBJ2-1): GAGVSQTPSNKVTEKGKYVELRCDPISGHTALYWYRQSLGQGPEFLIYFQGTGAADDSGLPNDRFFAVRPEGSVSTLKIQRTERGDSAVYLCASSPREGCNEQFFGPGTRLTVL.

The gene calls are TRBV12-3 or TRBV12-4 and TRBJ2-3; 9 nucleotides agree with TRBD1. Trimming took 5 bases from V and 6 from J; bases not matched to a gene: 6. The length of the CDR3 is 14 residues. The chain's CDR3 is CASSTRDRADTQYF. CDR3 sequence (DNA): TGTGCCAGCAGTACCCGGGACAGGGCGGATACGCAGTATTTT.

The CDR3 region is CASSYLRITGLVSYNEQFF. CDR3 in DNA: TGTGCCAGCAGTTACTTGAGAATCACGGGACTGGTCTCCTACAATGAGCAGTTCTTC. The chain couples TRBV6-5 to TRBJ2-1; D perhaps matches TRBD2 (6 bases). The germline V and J ends were trimmed by 1 base and 0 bases, with 19 bases remaining between them. The CDR3 runs to 19 residues. Germline CDR1 and CDR2: MNHEY and SVGAGI.

The V call is TRBV6-4, the J call TRBJ2-3; TRBD2 aligns across 10 bases. Looked up from germline, CDR1 is MRHNA and CDR2 is SNTAGT. V lost 6 bases, J lost 7 bases, and 10 bases stayed unmatched. CDR3 size: 15 residues. CDR3: CASRATGLASYTQYF. The CDR3 region has the DNA TGTGCCAGCAGGGCCACGGGACTAGCGTCCTATACGCAGTATTTT.

The rearrangement uses TRBV5-5 and TRBJ2-1, with 11 positions matching TRBD1. Germline CDR1 and CDR2: SGHKS and YYEKEE (reference sequence). J lost 14 bases, V lost 4 bases, and 5 bases had no gene match. This CDR3 comprises 12 residues. In DNA, the CDR3 is TGTGCCAGCAGCCTAGGGACAGGGGGAAAGTTCTTC. Translation: CASSLGTGGKFF.

The chain joins TRBV27 to TRBJ1-2; D might be TRBD1 (6 bases). The ends were cut back, 0 bases at V and 1 base at J, with 21 bases in the middle. In germline, CDR1 is MNHEY, CDR2 SMNVEV (reference sequence). CDR3 length: 19 residues. The CDR3 nucleotides are TGTGCCAGCAGTTTATCGGGTAAAACCTCGGACAGCGTTAACTATGGCTACACCTTC. This gives the protein CASSLSGKTSDSVNYGYTF.

This clonotype came up a few times. The chain recombines TRBV29-1 with TRBJ1-6; D remains unclear. This CDR3 comprises 13 residues. CDR1 SQVTM and CDR2 ANQGSEA come from the germline V gene. V shed 6 bases and J shed 4 bases, with 10 bases lying between them. Here the CDR3 DNA reads TGCAGCGTCCTGACGGGATATAATTCACCCCTCCACTTT. Encoded protein: CSVLTGYNSPLHF. Variable domain in full (rest from reference TRBV29-1 and TRBJ1-6): SAVISQKPSRDICQRGTSLTIQCQVDSQVTMMFWYRQQPGQSLTLIATANQGSEATYESGFVIDKFPISRPNLTFSTLTVSNMSPEDSSIYLCSVLTGYNSPLHFGNGTRLTVT.